These 10 T cell receptor beta chains share one sample of origin, sequenced in a study of early T cells in non-severe SARS-CoV-2 infection (dated by TCRdb to the early 2020s). Libraries were prepared through 5' RACE. For sequencing, a NextSeq 500 was employed. TCRdb reanalyzed the raw reads on its own, using fastp at Q25 for trimming and MiXCR for clone calling, and kept in-frame beta chains. Each CDR3 protein appears once, grouped with its most common genes and DNA. This sample comprises 75,000 or so distinct CDR3 sequences, 13% to 15% of them detected only once. The ten largest clonotypes hold approximately 9.9% of the sample. Sequenced: whole blood. Receptors were obtained from an adult who was a healthcare worker with PCR-confirmed SARS-CoV-2 infection or an uninfected control (not recorded which).

As concerns this clonotype: An end of the junction does not agree with germline; a read error may underlie this. The genes are TRBV5-4 and TRBJ1-1; TRBD1 matches 7 bases. CDR3 length equals 16 residues. Germline CDR1 and CDR2: SGHNT and YYREEE (reference sequence). In nucleotides, the CDR3 is TGTGCCAGCAGCCCTATTCGACAGGGTACGAACACTGAAGCTATCTTT. Translation gives CASSPIRQGTNTEAIF.

The J gene is TRBJ1-2, the V gene TRBV3-1, with 12 bases fitting TRBD1. The germline V gene has CDR1 LGHDT and CDR2 YNNKEL (reference sequence). Trimming at V came to 4 bases and at J to 8 bases, leaving 11 bases not matched to a gene. The CDR3 consists of 16 residues. The DNA for the CDR3 is TGTGCCAGCAGCCCCCCCGGGACAGGGGGCGCGGGAGGCTACACCTTC. Translating gives CASSPPGTGGAGGYTF.

The table lists this clonotype with a few counts. The chain links TRBV7-8 to TRBJ1-2, with a tentative D call TRBD1 (5 bases). V lost 5 bases to trimming and J lost 3 bases, with 7 bases between them. The CDR3 is 12 residues long. Germline V lookup: CDR1 SGHVS, CDR2 FQNEAQ. CDR3 sequence reads: CASSTQDYGYTF. In DNA, the CDR3 is TGTGCCAGCAGCACACAGGACTATGGCTACACCTTC.

There are a few counts of this clonotype. This chain links TRBV6-1 with TRBJ2-3, with 8 bases identical to TRBD2. Germline V CDR1 and CDR2: MNHNS, SASEGT. The CDR3 is made up of 14 amino acids. Trimming took 4 bases from V and 7 from J; bases not matched to a gene: 7. DNA of the CDR3: TGTGCCAGCAGTGGGTCGGGGGGGCGGAATACGCAGTATTTT. Translated: CASSGSGGRNTQYF.

This clonotype appeared many times. The V gene is TRBV4-3, the J gene TRBJ1-5; TRBD1 is a possible D gene (6 bases). CDR3 length: 15 residues. Trimming took off 0 bases at V and 4 bases at J, with 10 bases between the two ends. Germline V gives CDR1 LGHNA, CDR2 YSLEER. CDR3: CASSQDNRANQPQHF. The CDR3 nucleotides are TGCGCCAGCAGCCAAGATAACAGGGCGAATCAGCCCCAGCATTTT.

The rearrangement links TRBV29-1 to TRBJ2-3; D could derive from TRBD1 or TRBD2 (5 bases each). The CDR3 runs 13 residues. V dropped 7 bases and J dropped 4 bases, with 15 bases sitting between them. Germline assignment: CDR1 SQVTM and CDR2 ANQGSEA. The CDR3 DNA is TGCAGCGCCGAAAGGGGAGTGGCAGATACGCAGTATTTT. Its protein is CSAERGVADTQYF.

The V call is TRBV12-5, the J call TRBJ1-4; D gene unclear. The CDR3 extends over 13 amino acids. The germline CDR1 and CDR2 sequences are LGHNT and FRNRAP. Between the trimmed V and J ends, which lost 2 bases and 8 bases, there was a span of 9 bases. The CDR3 coding sequence is TGTGCTAGTGGTTTGAGTGGGCAAGAAAAACTGTTTTTT. It translates to CASGLSGQEKLFF.

The table lists this clonotype with a few counts. The V call is TRBV12-2, the J call TRBJ2-6; the D call TRBD1 from the table was never checked on the DNA. TRBV12-2 is flagged as a pseudogene. This CDR3 contains 18 residues. The chain's CDR3 is CASRLARGEHSGANVLTF. DNA of the CDR3: TGTGCAAGTCGCTTAGCGAGGGGGGAACACTCTGGGGCCAACGTCCTGACTTTC.

V gene TRBV28 combines with J gene TRBJ2-7; no clear D. Germline-derived CDR1 and CDR2 are MDHEN and SYDVKM. The V end was cut by 5 bases, the J end by 7 bases, with 18 bases between. The CDR3 contains 14 residues. CDR3 in amino acids: CASSPPGSPGEQYF. Here the CDR3 DNA reads TGTGCCAGCAGTCCGCCCGGGTCCCCTGGTGAGCAGTACTTC.

The chain employs TRBV6-5 and TRBJ1-5; no clear D gene. CDR3 length: 15 amino acids. The V end lost 6 bases, the J end lost 6 bases, and 18 bases lay between the germline ends. Germline loops: CDR1 MNHEY, CDR2 SVGAGI. In DNA, the CDR3 is TGTGCCAGCAGACGTACTAGGGTAGGTTCTCAGCCCCAGCATTTT. This sequence encodes CASRRTRVGSQPQHF.